The T cell receptor beta chain described here comes from a study of blood T cell repertoires in COVID-19. Here immunoSEQ multiplex PCR was the method, and the copy in TCRdb shows in-frame clones only, minus some. The sample yields about 300,000 clones, about nine tenths seen once. The clonotype originates from a woman in her 30s with COVID-19, enrolled during active disease. The sample consisted of peripheral blood.

The CDR3 spells CASGSREGETQYF. CDR3 bases: TGTGCCAGCGGAAGTAGGGAGGGAGAGACCCAGTACTTC. The chain links TRBV7-9 to TRBJ2-5, with 7 bases fitting TRBD2. J lost 4 bases, V lost 8 bases, and 7 bases had no gene match. The germline CDR1 and CDR2 sequences are SEHNR and FQNEAQ (reference sequence). This CDR3 spans 13 amino acids.